Following are 12 T cell receptor beta chains from one sample sequenced in a study of control samples from healthy donors and cancer patients. Sequencing was performed with immunoSEQ multiplex PCR; in TCRdb, only in-frame clones are kept and a portion is missing. The sample holds nearly 200,000 clones; roughly nine tenths are singletons and the top ten take 1.5% to 2%. Sequenced sample: blood. These receptors all stem from a man aged 25-40 years in good health.

The gene calls are TRBV5-8 and TRBJ1-1; D might be TRBD1 (5 bases). Germline CDR1 and CDR2: SGHTS and YDEGEE. V gave up 0 bases and J gave up 1 base, with 7 bases separating them. The CDR3 sequence is 14 residues long. The CDR3 reads CASSLGQRNTEAFF. In DNA form, the CDR3 reads TGTGCCAGCAGCTTGGGACAGCGGAACACTGAAGCTTTCTTT.

The chain recombines TRBV5-1 with TRBJ2-7; D is perhaps TRBD1 or TRBD2 (5 bases each). Deletions cut 0 bases from V and 2 bases from J, with 12 bases between. The CDR3 covers 15 residues. Germline CDR1 and CDR2: SGHRS and YFSETQ. DNA of the CDR3: TGCGCCAGCAGCTTGGATTGGGGGTCCGCCTACGAGCAGTACTTC. It yields the protein CASSLDWGSAYEQYF.

V usage is TRBV5-1 and J usage is TRBJ2-3; a possible D gene is TRBD2 (7 bases). V dropped 4 bases and J dropped 2 bases, with 20 bases sitting between them. Germline loops: CDR1 SGHRS, CDR2 YFSETQ. The CDR3 sequence is 17 residues long. The CDR3 sequence: CASSPGTLAGNTDTQYF. The DNA of the CDR3 is TGCGCCAGCAGCCCGGGGACATTAGCGGGCAACACAGATACGCAGTATTTT.

The chain is built from TRBV15 and TRBJ2-1; no reliable D call. Germline assignment: CDR1 LNHNV and CDR2 YYDKDF (reference sequence). The germline V and J ends were trimmed by 0 bases and 4 bases, with 7 bases remaining between them. The CDR3 totals 14 residues. CDR3 region: CATSRDRGYNEQFF. The CDR3 DNA follows: TGTGCCACCAGCAGAGATCGAGGATACAATGAGCAGTTCTTC.

The chain couples TRBV2 to TRBJ1-1; unclear D gene. Trimming cost V 3 bases and J 8 bases, with 13 bases left between them. The germline CDR1 and CDR2 sequences are SNHLY and FYNNEI. The CDR3 is made up of 13 amino acids. CDR3 sequence reads: CASSEEHINEAFF. CDR3 nucleotide sequence: TGTGCCAGCAGTGAGGAGCACATAAACGAAGCTTTCTTT.

This chain connects TRBV7-9 to TRBJ2-4; weak D call: TRBD2 (5 bases). CDR1 is SEHNR, CDR2 FQNEAQ, per germline (reference sequence). V was pared by 5 bases and J by 15 bases, with 14 bases between. The CDR3 is made up of 11 amino acids. The CDR3 bases are TGTGCCAGCAGCCCCGGGGAAGTTGTGTACTTC. It specifies CASSPGEVVYF.

The chain uses TRBV11-3 and TRBJ1-1; D ambiguous. The CDR3 contains 14 residues. Trimming stripped 2 bases from V and 3 bases from J, with 10 bases between. Germline CDR1 and CDR2: SGHNT and YENEEA. The CDR3 sequence is CASSLRKGDTEAFF. The CDR3 coding sequence is TGTGCCAGCAGCTTACGAAAGGGCGACACTGAAGCTTTCTTT.

The chain is built from TRBV19 and TRBJ2-5, with a possible D match to TRBD2 (7 bases). The V end was cut by 6 bases, the J end by 5 bases, with 13 bases between. Germline values: CDR1 LNHDA, CDR2 SQIVND (reference sequence). This CDR3 has 13 amino acids. The CDR3 is CASRPEGGETQYF. As DNA, the CDR3 is TGTGCCAGTAGGCCGGAGGGGGGGGAGACCCAGTACTTC.

The chain employs TRBV30 and TRBJ1-1; D might be TRBD1 (5 bases). The CDR3 covers 13 residues. Trimming removed 0 bases from V and 5 bases from J, with 10 bases in between. Per the germline V gene, CDR1 is GTSNPN and CDR2 is SVGIG (reference sequence). In nucleotides, the CDR3 is TGTGCCTGGAGTGTATACGGGGGTACTGAAGCTTTCTTT. This sequence encodes CAWSVYGGTEAFF.

This sequence joins TRBV23-1 and TRBJ2-1; tentatively, D is TRBD2 (6 bases). TRBV23-1 counts as an open reading frame of uncertain function. The CDR3 loop spans 16 amino acids. Between the trimmed V and J ends, which lost 5 bases and 4 bases, there was a span of 18 bases. The CDR3 loop is CASSGCSGGNYNEQFF. The CDR3 nucleotides are TGCGCCAGCAGTGGTTGTAGCGGAGGTAATTACAATGAGCAGTTCTTC.

V and J are TRBV30 and TRBJ1-2; a possible D gene is TRBD1 (6 bases). Trimming shortened V by 0 bases and J by 8 bases, and 13 bases separated the two germline ends. The CDR3 covers 13 residues. The V gene's germline CDR1 is GTSNPN and CDR2 SVGIG (reference sequence). The CDR3 coding sequence is TGTGCCTGGAGTGTTAGATCCGGACAGGGCTACACCTTC. This gives the protein CAWSVRSGQGYTF.

This chain connects TRBV4-1 to TRBJ2-7, with 7 nucleotides matching TRBD1. Germline V gives CDR1 MGHRA, CDR2 YSYEKL. J lost 0 bases, V lost 2 bases, and 10 bases had no gene match. CDR3 length: 17 amino acids. The CDR3 nucleotides are TGCGCCAGCAGCCAACAGATAGTCAGGGGGAGCTCCTACGAGCAGTACTTC. Its protein product is CASSQQIVRGSSYEQYF.